This T cell receptor (beta chain) originates from a study of OX40 agonist ivuxolimab in advanced cancers. Study as a whole: A history of anti-PD-1, anti-PD-L1 or anti-CTLA-4 therapy was acceptable, and roughly 40% had some.

Assay used: immunoSEQ multiplex PCR; TCRdb lists only in-frame clones, some missing. The data show 80,000 to 100,000 clones, 90% to 95% seen once. This CDR3 comprises 13 residues. J was trimmed by 7 bases and V by 2 bases; bases with no gene match: 6. Germline CDR1 and CDR2: GTSNPN and SVGIG (reference sequence). This chain uses TRBV30 with TRBJ1-2; 8 nucleotides match TRBD1. The sequence was collected from an adult with an advanced solid tumor such as melanoma, head and neck, liver or kidney cancer. The source material was CD4+ or CD8+ T cells sorted from blood, sampled in a trial of the OX40 agonist ivuxolimab. CDR3 in DNA: TGTGCCTGGAGTACAGGGGGTTTTGGTGGCTACACCTTC. This encodes CAWSTGGFGGYTF.